This T cell receptor (beta chain) is from a study of cytomegalovirus exposure and HLA in healthy donors. Study-level results: Later, TCR association rates were found to vary by HLA locus, highest for DRB1 and lowest for HLA-C.

The CDR3 has 15 amino acids. Germline values: CDR1 SGHNT, CDR2 YYREEE (reference sequence). The junction had 11 bases not matched to a gene; V was cut back by 6 bases and J by 2 bases. A remark on this clone: The antigen is unknown.

Primers for the PCR totalled 60 Vbeta and 13 Jbeta. Measured with immunoSEQ multiplex PCR; TCRdb has only the in-frame clones, and not every one. In the table there are about 170,000 clones, under 90% of which are singletons. At the time of sampling, donors were nominally healthy, though unrecorded immune exposures were likely. Sequenced material: PBMCs. The V and J genes are TRBV5-4 and TRBJ2-7; TRBD1 aligns across 7 bases. The receptor was isolated from a male donor in good health and CMV-seronegative. CDR3 protein: CASTRDSRLPYEQYF. Here the CDR3 DNA reads TGTGCCAGCACAAGGGACAGCCGTTTGCCCTACGAGCAGTACTTC.